This T cell receptor beta chain derives from a study of cytomegalovirus exposure and HLA in healthy donors. Each donor's status was that of a healthy bone marrow donor. Study observations and caveats: High sensitivity and specificity were reportedly achieved when the classifier diagnosed cytomegalovirus status. Previous analysis showed most TCR beta V segments were productive about 87% or about 30% of the time. Some segments of the V type, notably TRBV6-2 and TRBV6-3, were excluded as indistinguishable.

PCR employed 60 Vbeta and 13 Jbeta primers. Repertoires were generated with immunoSEQ multiplex PCR, while TCRdb's copy carries only in-frame clones and drops some. Seen in this sample are 200,000 to 250,000 clones; the ten most common clones hold approximately 0.98%. This CDR3 region has 15 residues. The ends lost 6 bases at V and 7 bases at J; junction bases unmatched: 11. Germline CDR1 and CDR2: KGHSH and LQKENI. Concerning this clone itself: Its antigen is unidentified.

The chain links TRBV18 to TRBJ1-3; 8 bases agree with TRBD1. The specimen was PBMCs. This receptor was identified in a woman in her 30s in good health and CMV-seropositive. CDR3 region: CASSPTTGVGNTIYF. CDR3 sequence (DNA): TGTGCCAGCTCTCCAACGACAGGGGTTGGCAACACCATATATTTT.